The rows below give T cell receptor beta chains drawn from one sample of a study of shared clonotypes between healthy human individuals. Using immunoSEQ multiplex PCR, the repertoire was profiled, and TCRdb retains in-frame clones only, with some absent. The repertoire holds some 2,000,000 clones, less than 95% seen once, with 1.1% in the top ten. Sequencing was done on a sample of naive CD8+ T cells sorted from blood. The receptor source for this set is a man aged 18 to 30 in good health. CDR3s include the opening cysteine and the closing phenylalanine or tryptophan. D genes are given only for firm matches. Expanded clones are given a class, and other clones once, few, many or no size at all.

j_call clone_size d_call v_call cdr3_nt cdr3_aa
TRBJ2-7 . . TRBV14 TGTGCCAGCAGTCCGGGATTACACGAGCAGTACTTC CASSPGLHEQYF
TRBJ1-4 once TRBD1 TRBV6-1 TGTGCCAGCAGTGAATCTGCAGGGGGCGAGGATGAAAAACTGTTTTTT CASSESAGGEDEKLFF
TRBJ1-2 . . TRBV30 TGTGCCGTAAACAGGGACGCTATAGGCTACACCTTC CAVNRDAIGYTF
TRBJ2-1 . TRBD2 TRBV7-9 TGTGCCAGCAGCTTAGCTCAGCGGGAGGATAATGAGCAGTTCTTC CASSLAQREDNEQFF
TRBJ1-6 . . TRBV7-2 TGTGCCAGCAGCGCTAGACTCCCGGTAAATTCACCCCTCCACTTT CASSARLPVNSPLHF
TRBJ2-5 . . TRBV4-1 TGCGCCAGCAGCCAAGATAGGGTGACCCAGTACTTC CASSQDRVTQYF
TRBJ1-6 . TRBD1 TRBV27 TGTGCCAGCAGTTTATTGTTGCCAGGGGGCAAGGGAAATTCACCCCTCCACTTT CASSLLLPGGKGNSPLHF
TRBJ2-7 . . TRBV6-5 TGTGCCAGCAGAACAGGACAGTACTCCTACGAGCAGTACTTC CASRTGQYSYEQYF
TRBJ2-7 . . TRBV7-9 TGTGCCAGCAGCCGCGTGACAGTAGCCTACGAGCAGTACTTC CASSRVTVAYEQYF
TRBJ1-2 few TRBD1 TRBV4-1 TGCGCCAGCAGCCCTGACAGGGGGCACTATGGCTACACCTTC CASSPDRGHYGYTF
TRBJ2-7 . TRBD1 TRBV5-1 TGCGCCAGCAGGAGAGACAGGGACCCAGGGTACGAGCAGTACTTC CASRRDRDPGYEQYF
TRBJ2-1 . . TRBV29-1 TGCAGCGTTGAAGGACTCCCCAATGAGCAGTTCTTC CSVEGLPNEQFF
TRBJ2-7 . . TRBV5-5 TGTGCCAGTCTACAGGGCTACGAGCAGTACTTC CASLQGYEQYF
TRBJ2-5 . . TRBV7-2 TGTGCCAGCAGCTTAGGATCAGAGACCCAGTACTTC CASSLGSETQYF
TRBJ2-5 . . TRBV6-5 TGTGCCAGCAGTTACTCCACTTTTGAGGAGACCCAGTACTTC CASSYSTFEETQYF
TRBJ1-3 once . TRBV7-9 TGTGCCAGCAGTACAACAAGAGAACCTGGAAACACCATATATTTT CASSTTREPGNTIYF
TRBJ2-3 . TRBD2 TRBV6-5 TGTGCCAGCAGTTACATGTTCGGGGGGGACACAGATACGCAGTATTTT CASSYMFGGDTDTQYF